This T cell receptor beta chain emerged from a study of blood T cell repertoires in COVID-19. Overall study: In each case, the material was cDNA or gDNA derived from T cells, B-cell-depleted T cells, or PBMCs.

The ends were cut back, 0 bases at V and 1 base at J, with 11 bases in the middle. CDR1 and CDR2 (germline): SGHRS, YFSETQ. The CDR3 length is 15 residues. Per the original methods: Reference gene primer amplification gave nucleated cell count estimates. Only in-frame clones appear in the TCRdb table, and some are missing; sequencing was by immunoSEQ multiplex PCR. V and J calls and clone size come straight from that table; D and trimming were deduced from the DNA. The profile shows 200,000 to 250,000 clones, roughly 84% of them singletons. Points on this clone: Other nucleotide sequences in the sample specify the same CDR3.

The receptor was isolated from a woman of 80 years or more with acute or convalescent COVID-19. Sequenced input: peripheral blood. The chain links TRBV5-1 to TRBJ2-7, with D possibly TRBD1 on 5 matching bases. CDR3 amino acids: CASSLGGTGSYEQYF. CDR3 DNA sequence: TGCGCCAGCAGCTTGGGGGGCACAGGTTCCTACGAGCAGTACTTC. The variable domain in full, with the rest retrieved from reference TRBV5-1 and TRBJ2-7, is KAGVTQTPRYLIKTRGQQVTLSCSPISGHRSVSWYQQTPGQGLQFLFEYFSETQRNKGNFPGRFSGRQFSNSRSEMNVSTLELGDSALYLCASSLGGTGSYEQYFGPGTRLTVT.